The 10 T cell receptor beta chains reported below all come from one sample, sequenced in a study of cytomegalovirus exposure and HLA in healthy donors. The PCR made use of 60 Vbeta and 13 Jbeta primers. Sequenced by immunoSEQ multiplex PCR; TCRdb stores in-frame clones only, minus some. Seen here are about 140,000 clones, more than 65% observed once, and the top ten hold 1.5% to 2%. The source material was PBMCs. The receptors shown here come from a woman younger than 45 in good health and CMV-seronegative.

This clone was picked up one time. This rearrangement joins TRBV21-1 to TRBJ2-7; the D call in the table, TRBD2, was not verified against the DNA. TRBV21-1 counts as a pseudogene. CDR3 size: 15 residues. CDR3 in amino acids: CASSKRRGREDEQYV. CDR3 coding DNA: TGTGCCAGCAGCAAACGTCGGGGCAGGGAGGACGAGCAGTACGTC.

The J gene is TRBJ1-2, the V gene TRBV5-1; weak D call: TRBD1 (5 bases). Trimming removed 4 bases from V and 5 bases from J, with 21 bases in between. Germline V gives CDR1 SGHRS, CDR2 YFSETQ. The CDR3 runs to 16 residues. The CDR3 loop reads CASSPGAGDHGYGYTF. The DNA of the CDR3 is TGCGCCAGCAGCCCTGGGGCGGGAGATCATGGGTATGGCTACACCTTC. Filled out from reference TRBV5-1 and TRBJ1-2, the complete variable domain reads KAGVTQTPRYLIKTRGQQVTLSCSPISGHRSVSWYQQTPGQGLQFLFEYFSETQRNKGNFPGRFSGRQFSNSRSEMNVSTLELGDSALYLCASSPGAGDHGYGYTFGSGTRLTVV.

V and J are TRBV2 and TRBJ2-1; no clear D. Germline lookup yields CDR1 SNHLY and CDR2 FYNNEI. Trimming took off 6 bases at V and 4 bases at J, with 4 bases between the two ends. The CDR3 covers 11 residues. As DNA, the CDR3 is TGTGCCAGCAGGCAGTACAATGAGCAGTTCTTC. Its translation is CASRQYNEQFF.

This clone came up a few times. The rearrangement joins TRBV29-1 to TRBJ2-3, with TRBD1 identical over 9 bases. The ends lost 7 bases at V and 4 bases at J; junction bases unmatched: 3. The CDR3 is 12 residues long. Germline values: CDR1 SQVTM, CDR2 ANQGSEA. For the CDR3, the DNA is TGCAGCGGGACAGGGGTTGCAGATACGCAGTATTTT. This gives the protein CSGTGVADTQYF.

This clone has a single count. The chain couples TRBV28 to TRBJ1-3, with 11 bases fitting TRBD1. V shed 6 bases, J shed 7 bases, and the junction held 11 bases outside the gene matches. Per the germline V gene, CDR1 is MDHEN and CDR2 is SYDVKM. This CDR3 is built from 16 residues. CDR3 nucleotides: TGTGCCAGCAGGAGACCCCTCGGACAGGGGGCGAACACCATATATTTT. Its translation: CASRRPLGQGANTIYF.

The chain combines TRBV9 with TRBJ2-5, with D maybe TRBD2 (7 bases). The CDR3 runs 13 residues. V was shortened by 0 bases and J by 11 bases, with 14 bases between the two germline ends. CDR1 and CDR2 (germline): SGDLS, YYNGEE. The CDR3 DNA reads TGTGCCAGCAGCGTAGACACAGGGCGGGAGCAGTACTTC. Translated: CASSVDTGREQYF.

This rearrangement joins TRBV21-1 to TRBJ2-6; the table's D call, TRBD1, has no DNA check behind it. TRBV21-1 is described as a pseudogene. The CDR3 runs 19 residues. As DNA, the CDR3 is TGTGCCAGCAGCGTCCGGACGGGGACAGGGTGCGGTGGGGCCAACGTCCTGACTTTC. It translates to CASSVRTGTGCGGANVLTF.

This clone was counted between two and nine times. The chain carries TRBV19 and TRBJ2-3, with D possibly TRBD1 on 6 matching bases. In germline, CDR1 is LNHDA, CDR2 SQIVND (reference sequence). The CDR3 is 13 amino acids. Deletions cut 6 bases from V and 6 bases from J, with 13 bases between. This CDR3 reads CASRTQGMDTQYF. CDR3 sequence (DNA): TGTGCCAGTAGAACCCAGGGGATGGATACGCAGTATTTT.

The gene calls are TRBV2 and TRBJ1-1, with D hard to call. V was cut by 7 bases and J by 1 base, with 10 bases left in between. The CDR3 is 13 amino acids. Looked up from germline, CDR1 is SNHLY and CDR2 is FYNNEI. The CDR3 DNA follows: TGTGCCAGCACGGTCGGTCCGAACACTGAAGCTTTCTTT. This gives the protein CASTVGPNTEAFF.

This clone came up a few times. The chain recombines TRBV4-2 with TRBJ2-7, with 11 nucleotides matching TRBD2. V shed 4 bases and J 3 bases; nucleotides not matched to a gene: 11. The CDR3 consists of 17 residues. Looked up from germline, CDR1 is LGHNA and CDR2 is YNFKEQ. The CDR3 nucleotides are TGTGCCAGCAGCCCTCTCGCTAGCGGGAGGACCGACTACGAGCAGTACTTC. It yields the protein CASSPLASGRTDYEQYF.